Listed below are T cell receptor beta chains from one sample, sequenced in a study of control samples from healthy donors and cancer patients. Profiled with immunoSEQ multiplex PCR; TCRdb holds only in-frame clones, not every one. The sample totals some 190,000 clones. Material: blood. These receptor sequences come from a woman under 40 in good health. Both conserved end residues are part of each CDR3. Fields, in order: J gene, V gene, D gene, CDR3 DNA, CDR3 protein. The D gene is left open where the match is weak.

TRBJ1-3,TRBV18,NA,TGTGCCAGCTCACCACCCCCCTCTGGAAACACCATATATTTT,CASSPPPSGNTIYF
TRBJ2-7,TRBV5-1,NA,TGCGCCAGCAGCTTGGGGATAGGGTTGAACGAGCAGTACTTC,CASSLGIGLNEQYF
TRBJ2-1,TRBV9,NA,TGTGCCAGCAGCGAGTGGCCTTTGTCTAGCTCCTCTGAGCAGTTCTTC,CASSEWPLSSSSEQFF
TRBJ1-1,TRBV11-1,NA,TGTGCCAGCAGCTCCCGGACAGAGTCGAACACTGAAGCTTTCTTT,CASSSRTESNTEAFF
TRBJ2-3,TRBV4-2,TRBD2,TGTGCCAGCAGCCCGACCCTAGCGGGGGGGCAAGATACGCAGTATTTT,CASSPTLAGGQDTQYF
TRBJ2-3,TRBV7-2,NA,TGTGCCAGCAGACCGGACTTCACAGATACGCAGTATTTT,CASRPDFTDTQYF
TRBJ2-1,TRBV7-9,NA,TGTGCCAGCAGCTTAGAGGCAGCCCAGGCTGAGCAGTTCTTC,CASSLEAAQAEQFF
TRBJ1-6,TRBV6-1,TRBD1,TGTGCCAGCAGTGAAGTCGACAGGGTATCACCCCTCCACTTT,CASSEVDRVSPLHF
TRBJ1-2,TRBV7-2,NA,TGTGCCAGCAGCTGGAGGGGAGGAGGCTACACCTTC,CASSWRGGGYTF
TRBJ2-3,TRBV2,TRBD2,TGTGCCAGCAACCTAGGACTAGCGGGGTTAGCAGATACGCAGTATTTT,CASNLGLAGLADTQYF
TRBJ1-1,TRBV5-6,NA,TGTGCCAGCAGCTTGGATCGGACCACTGAAGCTTTCTTT,CASSLDRTTEAFF
TRBJ1-1,TRBV5-1,NA,TGCGCCAGCAGCTTCGGTATGAACACTGAAGCTTTCTTT,CASSFGMNTEAFF
TRBJ1-5,TRBV5-6,TRBD1,TGTGCCAGCAGCTTCTTTGGGGTTGGACAGGGAGCCAATCAGCCCCAGCATTTT,CASSFFGVGQGANQPQHF
TRBJ1-3,TRBV7-2,NA,TGTGCCAGCAGCGTGAGCTCTGGAAACACCATATATTTT,CASSVSSGNTIYF
TRBJ2-5,TRBV10-1,TRBD2,TGCGCCAGCAGTCCCGGGACTAGTTCGGGCGCAGAGACCCAGTACTTC,CASSPGTSSGAETQYF
TRBJ2-5,TRBV5-1,NA,TGCGCCACCAAGCCTGGAGAGGCGGTCCAAGAGACCCAGTACTTC,CATKPGEAVQETQYF
TRBJ2-7,TRBV5-4,NA,TGTGCCAGCAGCTTGGGACAATTTAACTCCTACGAGCAGTACTTC,CASSLGQFNSYEQYF
TRBJ2-3,TRBV14,TRBD2,TGTGCCAGCAGCCTTACTAGCGCCCGCACAGATACGCAGTATTTT,CASSLTSARTDTQYF
TRBJ1-2,TRBV27,TRBD1,TGTGCCAGCAGTGCCGGGGACAGGGAGGTTCAGTTTGGCTACACCTTC,CASSAGDREVQFGYTF
TRBJ1-1,TRBV6-5,NA,TGTGCCAGCAGTTGGCAGGGGTCCGGGAACACTGAAGCTTTCTTT,CASSWQGSGNTEAFF
TRBJ2-5,TRBV2,TRBD1,TGTGCCAGCAGAGAGACAGGGGTTCGGGAGACCCAGTACTTC,CASRETGVRETQYF
TRBJ2-3,TRBV5-1,TRBD1,TGCGCCAGCTCGTCGGGACAGGCCACAGATACGCAGTATTTT,CASSSGQATDTQYF
TRBJ1-1,TRBV7-8,TRBD1,TGTGCCAGCAGCTCTTATGCCAGACAGGGTGAAGCTTTCTTT,CASSSYARQGEAFF
TRBJ2-3,TRBV9,NA,TGTGCCAGCAGCGGGGGACCGCCCGGGACAGATACGCAGTATTTT,CASSGGPPGTDTQYF
TRBJ2-5,TRBV7-8,NA,TGTGCCAGCAGCTGGTCAGGGGCTGGATATCCAGAGGCCCAGTACTTC,CASSWSGAGYPEAQYF
TRBJ1-6,TRBV7-3,NA,TGTGCCAGCAGCCAACAGGGAGGACATTCACCCCTCCACTTT,CASSQQGGHSPLHF
TRBJ1-2,TRBV9,NA,TGTGCCAGCAGCTTAGCTACAGGGAATGGCTACACCTTC,CASSLATGNGYTF
TRBJ2-6,TRBV3-1/TRBV3-2,TRBD2,TGTGCCAGCAGCCAAGATAGCGGGGGGTTCGTTGGGGCCAACGTCCTGACTTTC,CASSQDSGGFVGANVLTF
TRBJ1-6,TRBV5-1,NA,TGCGCCAGCAGCTTGGTGGCCCGGGGAGATAATTCACCCCTCCACTTT,CASSLVARGDNSPLHF